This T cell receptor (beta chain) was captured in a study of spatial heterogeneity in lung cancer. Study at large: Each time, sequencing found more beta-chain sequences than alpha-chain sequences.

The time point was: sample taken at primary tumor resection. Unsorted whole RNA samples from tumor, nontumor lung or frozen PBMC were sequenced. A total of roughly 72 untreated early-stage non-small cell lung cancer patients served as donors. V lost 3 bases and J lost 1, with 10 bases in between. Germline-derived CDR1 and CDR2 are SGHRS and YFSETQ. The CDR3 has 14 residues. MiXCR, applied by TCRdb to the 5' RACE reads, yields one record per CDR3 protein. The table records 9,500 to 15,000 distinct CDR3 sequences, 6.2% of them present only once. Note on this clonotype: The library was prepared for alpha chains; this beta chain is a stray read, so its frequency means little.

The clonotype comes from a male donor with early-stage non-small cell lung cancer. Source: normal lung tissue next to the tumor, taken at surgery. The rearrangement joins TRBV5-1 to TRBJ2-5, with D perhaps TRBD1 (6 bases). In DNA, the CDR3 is TGCGCCAGCAGCTGGGGGACAAGCCAAGAGACCCAGTACTTC. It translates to CASSWGTSQETQYF.